Listed here are 26 T cell receptor beta chains from one sample, sequenced in a study of cytomegalovirus exposure and HLA in healthy donors. PCR amplification relied on 60 Vbeta primers (plus 13 Jbeta primers). This table comes from immunoSEQ multiplex PCR, and its TCRdb copy is limited to in-frame clones, with some not included. The table records roughly 190,000 clones, roughly 80% of them present only once. Specimen: PBMCs. Receptors were obtained from a female donor in good health and CMV-seronegative.

The chain links TRBV7-2 to TRBJ2-3, with 15 bases that match TRBD2. CDR1 SGHTA and CDR2 FQGNSA come from the germline V gene. V gave up 1 base and J gave up 6 bases; unmatched junction bases: 8. This CDR3 has 18 amino acids. CDR3 in amino acids: CASSLEGLAGGRGDTQYF. The CDR3 nucleotides are TGTGCCAGCAGCTTAGAGGGACTAGCGGGGGGCAGAGGGGATACGCAGTATTTT.

This clone was counted a few times. The V gene is TRBV7-2, the J gene TRBJ1-4; D is perhaps TRBD1 (5 bases). Germline CDR1 is SGHTA and CDR2 is FQGNSA. V was pared by 5 bases and J by 4 bases, with 17 bases between. The CDR3 is 16 amino acids. DNA of the CDR3: TGTGCCAGCAGCCCCCTTACAGGTTCCCTTAATGAAAAACTGTTTTTT. Encoded protein: CASSPLTGSLNEKLFF. Full variable domain (rest looked up from reference TRBV7-2 and TRBJ1-4): GAGVSQSPSNKVTEKGKDVELRCDPISGHTALYWYRQSLGQGLEFLIYFQGNSAPDKSGLPSDRFSAERTGGSVSTLTIQRTQQEDSAVYLCASSPLTGSLNEKLFFGSGTQLSVL.

The gene calls are TRBV5-1 and TRBJ2-2; TRBD1 matches at 10 bases. CDR1 SGHRS and CDR2 YFSETQ come from the germline V gene. CDR3 length equals 15 residues. With 4 bases clipped from V and 7 bases from J, the junction kept 7 bases outside the gene matches. CDR3 in DNA: TGCGCCAGCAGCGCCGGACAGGGGGTTGTCGGGGAGCTGTTTTTT. Translating gives CASSAGQGVVGELFF.

This chain joins TRBV7-9 and TRBJ1-3, with D unclear. The germline V gene encodes CDR1 SEHNR and CDR2 FQNEAQ (reference sequence). Trimming removed 0 bases at V and 0 bases at J, with 9 bases between. CDR3 length: 16 amino acids. The DNA for the CDR3 is TGTGCCAGCAGCTTAGCGAGGGCCGTCTCTGGAAACACCATATATTTT. This encodes CASSLARAVSGNTIYF.

This chain uses TRBV4-3 with TRBJ2-1; TRBD2 matches 12 bases. V was clipped by 5 bases and J by 0 bases; unmatched bases: 14. This CDR3 has 20 residues. Germline CDR1 reads LGHNA; CDR2 reads YSLEER. Written as DNA, the CDR3 is TGCGCCAGCAGCGTACGGACTAGCGGGGTGGGGGTATACTCCTACAATGAGCAGTTCTTC. This translates into CASSVRTSGVGVYSYNEQFF.

The rearrangement uses TRBV7-2 and TRBJ1-5, with D tentatively TRBD1 (6 bases). This CDR3 is 13 amino acids long. V gave up 5 bases and J gave up 9 bases, with 14 bases separating them. The germline V gene encodes CDR1 SGHTA and CDR2 FQGNSA. CDR3 sequence (DNA): TGTGCCAGCAGCACCAACAGGGACCGGCCCCAGCATTTT. Amino acids: CASSTNRDRPQHF. Together with reference TRBV7-2 and TRBJ1-5, the CDR3 gives the full variable domain: GAGVSQSPSNKVTEKGKDVELRCDPISGHTALYWYRQSLGQGLEFLIYFQGNSAPDKSGLPSDRFSAERTGGSVSTLTIQRTQQEDSAVYLCASSTNRDRPQHFGDGTRLSIL.

The rearrangement joins TRBV9 to TRBJ2-2, with D maybe TRBD1 (5 bases). This CDR3 is 15 amino acids long. The germline V gene encodes CDR1 SGDLS and CDR2 YYNGEE. Trimming removed 1 base at V and 0 bases at J, with 7 bases between. The CDR3 DNA reads TGTGCCAGCAGCGTAAGGACATCGAACACCGGGGAGCTGTTTTTT. This codes for CASSVRTSNTGELFF.

The V gene is TRBV28, the J gene TRBJ2-7; D possibly corresponds to TRBD2 (6 bases). Per germline, CDR1 MDHEN and CDR2 SYDVKM. There are 13 residues in the CDR3. Trimming took 6 bases from V and 3 from J, leaving 12 bases between them. The CDR3 reads CASSGGRYYEQYF. DNA of the CDR3: TGTGCCAGCAGCGGTGGGAGGTACTACGAGCAGTACTTC. The whole variable domain, remainder taken from reference TRBV28 and TRBJ2-7, is DVKVTQSSRYLVKRTGEKVFLECVQDMDHENMFWYRQDPGLGLRLIYFSYDVKMKEKGDIPEGYSVSREKKERFSLILESASTNQTSMYLCASSGGRYYEQYFGPGTRLTVT.

This chain connects TRBV11-2 to TRBJ1-2; maybe TRBD1 (5 bases). The CDR3 runs 13 residues. Germline V lookup: CDR1 SGHAT, CDR2 FQNNGV. Between the trimmed V and J ends, which lost 0 bases and 6 bases, there was a span of 8 bases. As DNA, the CDR3 is TGTGCCAGCAGCTTAGAGATGGGGCATGGCTACACCTTC. The encoded protein is CASSLEMGHGYTF.

The chain links TRBV7-9 to TRBJ2-1, with 11 bases identical to TRBD2. This CDR3 region has 15 residues. Unmatched junction bases numbered 10, after V lost 5 bases and J lost 10 bases. Germline-derived CDR1 and CDR2 are SEHNR and FQNEAQ (reference sequence). For the CDR3, the DNA is TGTGCCAGCAGCCCTGTAGCGGGAGGGCGGGGGGAGCAGTTCTTC. Protein sequence: CASSPVAGGRGEQFF.

This clone was seen only a few times. The rearrangement links TRBV7-8 to TRBJ1-4; tentatively, D is TRBD1 (6 bases). Trimming removed 4 bases at V and 3 bases at J, with 12 bases between. The length of the CDR3 is 15 residues. Germline V lookup: CDR1 SGHVS, CDR2 FQNEAQ. In DNA form, the CDR3 reads TGTGCCAGCAGCTCACAGGGCTTGGCTAATGAAAAACTGTTTTTT. It codes for CASSSQGLANEKLFF.

The CDR3 is CASSIREGAGDTQYF. In DNA form, the CDR3 reads TGTGCCAGTAGTATAAGAGAGGGGGCGGGAGATACGCAGTATTTT. The J gene is TRBJ2-3, the V gene TRBV19, with 7 bases matching TRBD1. This CDR3 has 15 amino acids. CDR1 and CDR2 from the germline V gene are LNHDA and SQIVND (reference sequence). Trimming took 2 bases from V and 5 from J; bases not matched to a gene: 7.

The rearrangement uses TRBV2 and TRBJ1-2; 7 nucleotides agree with TRBD1. This CDR3 is 13 amino acids long. V was clipped by 1 base and J by 5 bases; unmatched bases: 1. Germline CDR1 reads SNHLY; CDR2 reads FYNNEI. The CDR3 region has the DNA TGTGCCAGCAGTGAAGGGGACAGATATGGCTACACCTTC. Encoded protein: CASSEGDRYGYTF.

The rearrangement uses TRBV9 and TRBJ1-2; TRBD1 agrees at 12 bases. Germline V gives CDR1 SGDLS, CDR2 YYNGEE. V trimming: 4 bases; J trimming: 4 bases; junction bases outside the gene matches: 14. This CDR3 comprises 18 residues. This CDR3 reads CASSPLTGTGGKSYGYTF. The CDR3 DNA follows: TGTGCCAGCAGCCCTTTAACCGGGACAGGGGGCAAAAGCTATGGCTACACCTTC.

This clone was seen a single time. V is TRBV28 and J is TRBJ1-6; D uncertain. Between the trimmed V and J ends, which lost 6 bases and 0 bases, there was a span of 12 bases. Germline-derived CDR1 and CDR2 are MDHEN and SYDVKM. CDR3 length: 16 amino acids. CDR3 sequence: CASSHRSSSYNSPLHF. The CDR3 region has the DNA TGTGCCAGCAGCCATAGATCTAGCTCCTATAATTCACCCCTCCACTTT.

The chain carries TRBV6-5 and TRBJ1-2; maybe TRBD1 (6 bases). The CDR3 consists of 13 residues. V was shortened by 7 bases and J by 4 bases, with 13 bases between the two germline ends. In germline, CDR1 is MNHEY, CDR2 SVGAGI. CDR3 amino acids: CASTSQGTYGYTF. Written as DNA, the CDR3 is TGTGCCAGCACCTCGCAGGGGACCTATGGCTACACCTTC.

This clone was picked up a small number of times. The V call is TRBV5-6, the J call TRBJ2-7; TRBD1 agrees at 10 bases. This CDR3 is built from 15 residues. The germline V gene encodes CDR1 SGHDT and CDR2 YYEEEE. V shed 0 bases, J shed 6 bases, and the junction held 6 bases outside the gene matches. CDR3 in amino acids: CASSLGDRGPGEQYF. CDR3 in DNA: TGTGCCAGCAGCTTGGGGGACAGGGGACCAGGCGAGCAGTACTTC.

V is TRBV5-1 and J is TRBJ1-1; D remains ambiguous. This CDR3 is built from 14 residues. V was clipped by 3 bases and J by 7 bases, with 16 bases between them. Germline CDR1 SGHRS, CDR2 YFSETQ. The CDR3 loop is CASSSDFAIFEAFF. In nucleotides, the CDR3 is TGCGCCAGCAGCTCCGATTTCGCGATCTTTGAAGCTTTCTTT.

This sequence joins TRBV5-1 and TRBJ2-3, with 14 bases aligning to TRBD2. V was pared by 4 bases and J by 3 bases, with 4 bases of the junction left unmatched. This CDR3 spans 16 amino acids. Germline CDR1 reads SGHRS; CDR2 reads YFSETQ. CDR3 sequence (DNA): TGCGCCAGCAGCCTGACTAGCGGGGGGGCAACAGATACGCAGTATTTT. Amino acids: CASSLTSGGATDTQYF.

In this sample, this clone turned up a few times. In DNA form, the CDR3 reads TGTGCCAGCAGCGTAGGCTTTTCACGGGATCGGTTAGAGACCCAGTACTTC. This encodes CASSVGFSRDRLETQYF. The chain joins TRBV9 to TRBJ2-5; D is perhaps TRBD2 (5 bases). CDR3 size: 17 residues. Trimming took 0 bases from V and 4 from J, leaving 19 bases between them. Germline assignment: CDR1 SGDLS and CDR2 YYNGEE.

This clone was seen a few times. The chain recombines TRBV19 with TRBJ1-2; 11 positions match TRBD1. V was pared by 4 bases and J by 2 bases, with 6 bases of the junction left unmatched. The CDR3 has 16 residues. CDR1 and CDR2 from the germline V gene are LNHDA and SQIVND (reference sequence). DNA of the CDR3: TGTGCCAGTAGTAGCCCTGGACAGGGGGCGAACTATGGCTACACCTTC. The encoded protein is CASSSPGQGANYGYTF.

This clone was detected only once. V gene TRBV6-6 combines with J gene TRBJ2-2, with 8 positions matching TRBD1. CDR3 length equals 15 residues. Trimming removed 8 bases from V and 0 bases from J; junction bases left unmatched: 5. Germline loops: CDR1 MNHNY, CDR2 SVGAGI (reference sequence). CDR3 in amino acids: CASDNRGSNTGELFF. The DNA of the CDR3 is TGTGCCAGCGACAACAGGGGGTCGAACACCGGGGAGCTGTTTTTT.

The V call is TRBV7-2, the J call TRBJ1-1; 8 bases are shared with TRBD1. The length of the CDR3 is 14 residues. The junction had 3 bases not matched to a gene; V was cut back by 5 bases and J by 1 base. Germline V gene lookup returns CDR1 SGHTA and CDR2 FQGNSA. CDR3 sequence (DNA): TGTGCCAGCAGCCGACAGGGGAGGAACACTGAAGCTTTCTTT. Translation: CASSRQGRNTEAFF.

This chain connects TRBV7-9 to TRBJ1-2; D may be TRBD1 (6 bases). Germline CDR1 and CDR2: SEHNR and FQNEAQ (reference sequence). V lost 11 bases, J lost 5 bases, and 9 bases lay in between. The CDR3 contains 10 residues. CDR3 nucleotide sequence: TGTGCCTTACAGGGTTATGGCTACACCTTC. Translating gives CALQGYGYTF.

In this sample, this clone turned up once. CDR3 DNA: TGTGCCAGCAGCGTAGCCGAGTTCTACGCCTATTCCGGGGAGCTGTTTTTT. This gives the protein CASSVAEFYAYSGELFF. V is TRBV9 and J is TRBJ2-2; D is undetermined. The V and J ends lost 0 bases and 6 bases respectively, with 18 bases between them. Germline values: CDR1 SGDLS, CDR2 YYNGEE. The CDR3 is 17 residues long.

The chain carries TRBV7-6 and TRBJ2-7; 7 positions match TRBD1. J lost 3 bases, V lost 2 bases, and 7 bases had no gene match. The CDR3 spans 15 residues. Germline V CDR1 and CDR2: SGHVS, FNYEAQ. The CDR3 region has the DNA TGTGCCAGCAGCTTAAGTAGGGGGCAGATCTACGAGCAGTACTTC. Translation: CASSLSRGQIYEQYF.